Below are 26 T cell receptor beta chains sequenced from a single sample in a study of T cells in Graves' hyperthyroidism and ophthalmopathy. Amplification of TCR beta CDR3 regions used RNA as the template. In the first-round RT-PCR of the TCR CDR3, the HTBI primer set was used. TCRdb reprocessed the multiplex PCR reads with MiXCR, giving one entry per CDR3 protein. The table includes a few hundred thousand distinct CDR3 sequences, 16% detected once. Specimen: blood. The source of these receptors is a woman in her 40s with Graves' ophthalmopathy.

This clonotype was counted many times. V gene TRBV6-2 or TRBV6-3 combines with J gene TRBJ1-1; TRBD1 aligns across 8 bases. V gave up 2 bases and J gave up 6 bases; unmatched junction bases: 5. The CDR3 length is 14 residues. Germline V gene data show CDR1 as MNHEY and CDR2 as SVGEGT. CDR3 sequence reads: CASSYQGASAEAFF. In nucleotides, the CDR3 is TGTGCCAGCAGTTACCAGGGGGCGTCAGCTGAAGCTTTCTTT.

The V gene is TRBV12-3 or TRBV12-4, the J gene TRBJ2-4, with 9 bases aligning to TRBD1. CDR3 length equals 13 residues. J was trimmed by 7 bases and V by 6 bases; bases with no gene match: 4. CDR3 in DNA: TGTGCCAGCAGCGGGACAGGGCTCAACATTCAGTACTTC. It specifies CASSGTGLNIQYF.

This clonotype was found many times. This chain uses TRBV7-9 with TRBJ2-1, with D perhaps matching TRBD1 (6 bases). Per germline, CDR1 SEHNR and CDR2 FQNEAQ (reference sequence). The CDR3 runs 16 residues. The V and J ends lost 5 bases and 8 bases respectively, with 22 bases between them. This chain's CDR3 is CASSQRPGHSDHEQFF. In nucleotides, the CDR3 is TGTGCCAGCAGCCAGAGACCGGGACACTCCGACCATGAGCAGTTCTTC.

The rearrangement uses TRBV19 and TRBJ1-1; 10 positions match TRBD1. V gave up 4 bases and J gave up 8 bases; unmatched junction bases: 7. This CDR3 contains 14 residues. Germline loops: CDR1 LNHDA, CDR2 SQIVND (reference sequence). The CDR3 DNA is TGTGCCAGTAGTAACCGTGGGACAGGGGACGAAGCTTTCTTT. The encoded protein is CASSNRGTGDEAFF. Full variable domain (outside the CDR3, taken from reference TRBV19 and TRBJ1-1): DGGITQSPKYLFRKEGQNVTLSCEQNLNHDAMYWYRQDPGQGLRLIYYSQIVNDFQKGDIAEGYSVSREKKESFPLTVTSAQKNPTAFYLCASSNRGTGDEAFFGQGTRLTVV.

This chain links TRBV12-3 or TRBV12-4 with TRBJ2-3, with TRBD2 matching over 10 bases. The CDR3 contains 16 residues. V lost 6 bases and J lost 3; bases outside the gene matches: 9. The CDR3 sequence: CASRASGGPGTDTQYF. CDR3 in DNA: TGTGCCAGCAGGGCTAGCGGGGGCCCGGGGACAGATACGCAGTATTTT.

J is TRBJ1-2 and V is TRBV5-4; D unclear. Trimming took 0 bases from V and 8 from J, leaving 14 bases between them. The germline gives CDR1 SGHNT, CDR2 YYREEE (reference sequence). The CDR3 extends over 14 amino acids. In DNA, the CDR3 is TGTGCCAGCAGCTTGGGTACATGGAAACAAGGCTACACCTTC. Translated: CASSLGTWKQGYTF.

Here the CDR3 reads CASSSPLVAGQKETQYF. CDR3 nucleotide sequence: TGTGCCAGCAGCTCTCCCTTAGTAGCGGGCCAAAAAGAGACCCAGTACTTC. The V and J genes are TRBV7-9 and TRBJ2-5, with 7 bases matching TRBD2. Germline trimming cut 4 bases from V and 3 bases from J; bases unmatched to any gene: 14. Germline CDR1 and CDR2: SEHNR and FQNEAQ (reference sequence). The CDR3 length is 17 residues.

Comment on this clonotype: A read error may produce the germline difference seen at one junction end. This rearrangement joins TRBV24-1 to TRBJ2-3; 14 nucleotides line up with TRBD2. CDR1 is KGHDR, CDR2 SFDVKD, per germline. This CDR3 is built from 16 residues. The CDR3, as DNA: TGTGCCACCAGCTTCCCGGGACTAGCGGGAGTGGATATGCAGTATTTT. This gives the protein CATSFPGLAGVDMQYF.

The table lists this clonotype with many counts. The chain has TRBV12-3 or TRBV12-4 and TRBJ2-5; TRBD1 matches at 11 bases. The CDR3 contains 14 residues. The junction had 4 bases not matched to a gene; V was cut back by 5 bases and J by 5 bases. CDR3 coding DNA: TGTGCCAGCAGTGGGACAGGGGGAAGGGAGACCCAGTACTTC. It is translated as CASSGTGGRETQYF.

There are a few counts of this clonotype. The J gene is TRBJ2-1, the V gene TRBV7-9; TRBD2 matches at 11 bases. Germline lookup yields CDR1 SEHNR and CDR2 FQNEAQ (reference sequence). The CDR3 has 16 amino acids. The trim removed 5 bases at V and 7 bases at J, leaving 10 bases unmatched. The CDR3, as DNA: TGTGCCAGCAGCCCGCAGGGACTAGCGGTAACGAATGAGCAGTTCTTC. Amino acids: CASSPQGLAVTNEQFF.

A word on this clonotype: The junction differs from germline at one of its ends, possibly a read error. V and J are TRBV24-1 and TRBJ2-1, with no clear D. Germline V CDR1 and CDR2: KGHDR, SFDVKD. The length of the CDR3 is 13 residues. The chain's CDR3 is CTTSDGPYNEQFF. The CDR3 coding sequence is TGTACCACCAGTGACGGGCCCTACAATGAGCAGTTCTTC.

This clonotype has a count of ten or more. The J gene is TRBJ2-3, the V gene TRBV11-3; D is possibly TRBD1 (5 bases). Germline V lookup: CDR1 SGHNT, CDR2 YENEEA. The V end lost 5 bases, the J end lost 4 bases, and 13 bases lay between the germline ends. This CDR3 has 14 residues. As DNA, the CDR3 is TGTGCCAGCAGCCTACAGGCCCCCCCAGATACGCAGTATTTT. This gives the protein CASSLQAPPDTQYF.

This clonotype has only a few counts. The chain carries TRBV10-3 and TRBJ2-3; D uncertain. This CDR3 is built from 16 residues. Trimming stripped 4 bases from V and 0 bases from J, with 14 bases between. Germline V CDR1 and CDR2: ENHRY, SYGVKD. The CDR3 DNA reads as TGTGCCATCAGTGCCAACGGCGGCGTAAGCACAGATACGCAGTATTTT. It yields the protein CAISANGGVSTDTQYF.

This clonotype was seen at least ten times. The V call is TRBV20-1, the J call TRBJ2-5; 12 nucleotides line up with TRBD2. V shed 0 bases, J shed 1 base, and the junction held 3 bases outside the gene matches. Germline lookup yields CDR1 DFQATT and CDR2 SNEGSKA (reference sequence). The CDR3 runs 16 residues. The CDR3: CSARDLAGGPQETQYF. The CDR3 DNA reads TGCAGTGCTAGAGATCTAGCGGGAGGGCCCCAAGAGACCCAGTACTTC.

In DNA form, the CDR3 reads TGTGCCACCATGGACGGGGGCGGGCTTAATGAAAAACTGTTTTTT. It specifies CATMDGGGLNEKLFF. The rearrangement uses TRBV2 and TRBJ1-4; D is perhaps TRBD1 (6 bases). The germline V gene has CDR1 SNHLY and CDR2 FYNNEI. CDR3 length: 15 residues. Trimming removed 10 bases at V and 4 bases at J, with 19 bases between.

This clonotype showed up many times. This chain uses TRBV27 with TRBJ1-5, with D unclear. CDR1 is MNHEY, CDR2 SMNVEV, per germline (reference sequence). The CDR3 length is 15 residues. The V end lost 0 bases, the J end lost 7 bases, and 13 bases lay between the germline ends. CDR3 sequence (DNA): TGTGCCAGCAGTTTATCGCGTCTCGAGAGCCAGCCCCAGCATTTT. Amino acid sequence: CASSLSRLESQPQHF.

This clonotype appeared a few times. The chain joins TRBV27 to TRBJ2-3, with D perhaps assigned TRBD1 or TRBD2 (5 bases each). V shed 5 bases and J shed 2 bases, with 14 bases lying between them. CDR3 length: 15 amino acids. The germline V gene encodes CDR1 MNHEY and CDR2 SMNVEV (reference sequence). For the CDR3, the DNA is TGTGCCAGCAGTGTCACCGGGACCTACACAGATACGCAGTATTTT. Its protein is CASSVTGTYTDTQYF.

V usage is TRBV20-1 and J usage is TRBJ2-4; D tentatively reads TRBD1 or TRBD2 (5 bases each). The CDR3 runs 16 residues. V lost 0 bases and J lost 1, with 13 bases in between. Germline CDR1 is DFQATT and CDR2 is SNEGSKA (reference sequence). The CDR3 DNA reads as TGCAGTGCTAGAGAGGGAATTTGGGGGGCCAAAAACATTCAGTACTTC. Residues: CSAREGIWGAKNIQYF.

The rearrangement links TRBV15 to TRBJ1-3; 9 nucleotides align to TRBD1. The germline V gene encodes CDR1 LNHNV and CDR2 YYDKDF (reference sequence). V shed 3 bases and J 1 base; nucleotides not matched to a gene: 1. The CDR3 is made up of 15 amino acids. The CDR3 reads CATSRDRGSGNTIYF. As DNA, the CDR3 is TGTGCCACCAGCAGGGACAGGGGATCTGGAAACACCATATATTTT.

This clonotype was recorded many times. Here the CDR3 reads CASSEWKFRNTIYF. The DNA for the CDR3 is TGTGCCAGCAGTGAGTGGAAGTTTCGAAACACCATATATTTT. The rearrangement links TRBV2 to TRBJ1-3, with no clear D. Germline V lookup: CDR1 SNHLY, CDR2 FYNNEI. CDR3 size: 14 residues. V shed 3 bases and J shed 5 bases, with 11 bases lying between them.

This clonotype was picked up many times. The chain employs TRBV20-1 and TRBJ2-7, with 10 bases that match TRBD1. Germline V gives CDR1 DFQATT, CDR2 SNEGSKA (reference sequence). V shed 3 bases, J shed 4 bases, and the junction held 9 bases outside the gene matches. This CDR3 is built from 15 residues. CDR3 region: CSARDPGQGPYEQYF. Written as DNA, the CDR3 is TGCAGTGCTAGGGACCCGGGACAGGGGCCTTACGAGCAGTACTTC.

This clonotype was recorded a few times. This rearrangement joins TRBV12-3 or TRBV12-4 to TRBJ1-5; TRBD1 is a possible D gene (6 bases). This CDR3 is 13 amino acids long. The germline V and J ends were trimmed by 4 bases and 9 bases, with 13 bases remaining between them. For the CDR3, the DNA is TGTGCCAGCAGTTGGACAGCGGGTCGGCCCCAGCATTTT. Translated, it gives CASSWTAGRPQHF.

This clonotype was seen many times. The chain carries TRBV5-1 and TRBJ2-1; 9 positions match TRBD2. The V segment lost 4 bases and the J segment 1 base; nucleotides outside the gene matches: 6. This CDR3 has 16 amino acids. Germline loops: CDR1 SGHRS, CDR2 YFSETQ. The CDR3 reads CASSPDSGGSYNEQFF. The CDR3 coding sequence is TGCGCCAGCAGCCCCGATAGCGGGGGTTCCTACAATGAGCAGTTCTTC.

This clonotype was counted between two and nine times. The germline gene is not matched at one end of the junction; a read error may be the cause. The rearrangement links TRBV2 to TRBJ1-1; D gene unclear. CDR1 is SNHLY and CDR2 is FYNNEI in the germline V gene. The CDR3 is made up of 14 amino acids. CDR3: CASSASRGFTEASF. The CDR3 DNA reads TGTGCCAGCAGTGCCAGCCGGGGTTTTACTGAAGCTTCCTTT.

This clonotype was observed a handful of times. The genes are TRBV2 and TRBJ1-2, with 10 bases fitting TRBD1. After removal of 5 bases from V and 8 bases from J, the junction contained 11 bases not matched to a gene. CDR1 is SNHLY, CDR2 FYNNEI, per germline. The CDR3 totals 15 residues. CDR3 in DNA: TGTGCCAGCAGTCTACTGGGACAGGGGCAAGACGGCTACACCTTC. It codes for CASSLLGQGQDGYTF.

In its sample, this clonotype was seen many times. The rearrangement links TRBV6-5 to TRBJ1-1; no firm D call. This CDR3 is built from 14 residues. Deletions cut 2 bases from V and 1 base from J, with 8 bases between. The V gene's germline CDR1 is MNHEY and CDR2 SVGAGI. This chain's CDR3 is CASSYPGPNTEAFF. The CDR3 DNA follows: TGTGCCAGCAGTTACCCAGGACCGAACACTGAAGCTTTCTTT.